This T cell receptor beta chain emerged from a study of OX40 agonist ivuxolimab in advanced cancers. Study overall: Prior therapy, whether anti-PD-1, anti-PD-L1 or anti-CTLA-4, was allowed, and approximately 37% had some.

This clone was seen just once. Generated by immunoSEQ multiplex PCR, the TCRdb table keeps only in-frame clones and is missing some. The sample lists 60,000 to 65,000 clones, 70% to 90% occurring once. The receptor was derived from an adult with an advanced solid tumor such as melanoma, head and neck, liver or kidney cancer. The sample was CD4+ or CD8+ T cells sorted from blood, taken in a trial of the OX40 agonist ivuxolimab.

CDR3 coding DNA: TGCGCCAGCAGCCCGGGAGCTATCCATGGCCAAGAGACCCAGTACTTC. Translation: CASSPGAIHGQETQYF. The V and J genes are TRBV5-1 and TRBJ2-5, with D possibly TRBD2 on 6 matching bases. The germline V gene has CDR1 SGHRS and CDR2 YFSETQ. Deletions cut 4 bases from V and 1 base from J, with 17 bases between. The CDR3 consists of 16 residues. The whole variable domain, remainder taken from reference TRBV5-1 and TRBJ2-5, is KAGVTQTPRYLIKTRGQQVTLSCSPISGHRSVSWYQQTPGQGLQFLFEYFSETQRNKGNFPGRFSGRQFSNSRSEMNVSTLELGDSALYLCASSPGAIHGQETQYFGPGTRLLVL.